The 29 T cell receptor beta chains below come from one sample, sequenced in a study of cytomegalovirus exposure and HLA in healthy donors. The PCR had 60 Vbeta and 13 Jbeta primers. Method: immunoSEQ multiplex PCR; TCRdb's copy keeps in-frame clones and lacks some. This table holds about 100,000 clones. Sequencing was performed on PBMCs. Receptor source: a girl under 18 in good health and CMV-seropositive.

The CDR3 spells CASSPPGSYEQYF. The CDR3 bases are TGTGCCAGCAGCCCCCCGGGGAGCTACGAGCAGTACTTC. J is TRBJ2-7 and V is TRBV4-2; D may be TRBD2 (5 bases). The CDR3 is made up of 13 amino acids. V lost 4 bases, J lost 3 bases, and 10 bases lay in between. Looked up from germline, CDR1 is LGHNA and CDR2 is YNFKEQ.

V usage is TRBV9 and J usage is TRBJ1-6; tentative D call: TRBD1 (6 bases). Trimming stripped 3 bases from V and 7 bases from J, with 11 bases between. There are 14 residues in the CDR3. Germline V lookup: CDR1 SGDLS, CDR2 YYNGEE. The CDR3: CASSETGFNSPLHF. The CDR3 nucleotides are TGTGCCAGCAGCGAGACAGGCTTCAATTCACCCCTCCACTTT.

The chain employs TRBV20-1 and TRBJ1-2; 9 bases agree with TRBD1. There are 11 residues in the CDR3. V shed 5 bases, J shed 6 bases, and the junction held 1 base outside the gene matches. Germline CDR1 reads DFQATT; CDR2 reads SNEGSKA (reference sequence). CDR3 protein: CSAGQGHGYTF. The CDR3 region has the DNA TGCAGTGCTGGACAGGGGCATGGCTACACCTTC.

CDR3 region: CASSPRQGRHQPQHF. Written as DNA, the CDR3 is TGTGCCAGCAGTCCCCGACAGGGACGACACCAGCCCCAGCATTTT. This sequence joins TRBV27 and TRBJ1-5; 7 nucleotides align to TRBD1. With 5 bases clipped from V and 7 bases from J, the junction kept 11 bases outside the gene matches. Germline lookup yields CDR1 MNHEY and CDR2 SMNVEV (reference sequence). This CDR3 contains 15 residues.

The V gene is TRBV19, the J gene TRBJ1-1; 9 bases map to TRBD1. The germline gives CDR1 LNHDA, CDR2 SQIVND (reference sequence). The CDR3 extends over 14 amino acids. The V segment lost 7 bases and the J segment 6 bases; nucleotides outside the gene matches: 9. Here the CDR3 reads CASTRDWDRAEAFF. The CDR3 DNA reads as TGTGCCAGTACCAGGGATTGGGACAGGGCTGAAGCTTTCTTT. Full variable domain (rest looked up from reference TRBV19 and TRBJ1-1): DGGITQSPKYLFRKEGQNVTLSCEQNLNHDAMYWYRQDPGQGLRLIYYSQIVNDFQKGDIAEGYSVSREKKESFPLTVTSAQKNPTAFYLCASTRDWDRAEAFFGQGTRLTVV.

This chain connects TRBV5-1 to TRBJ1-1; D unresolved. The V gene's germline CDR1 is SGHRS and CDR2 YFSETQ. Trimming removed 4 bases from V and 4 bases from J, with 14 bases in between. The CDR3 runs to 14 residues. The CDR3 loop reads CASSDQGGVTEAFF. CDR3 nucleotides: TGCGCCAGCAGCGACCAAGGAGGTGTCACTGAAGCTTTCTTT.

The chain recombines TRBV15 with TRBJ2-7, with 9 bases lining up with TRBD1. With V trimmed by 8 bases and J by 3 bases, 8 bases remained unmatched. Germline V gene sequence: CDR1 LNHNV, CDR2 YYDKDF (reference sequence). There are 14 residues in the CDR3. The CDR3 reads CATPDRGGDYEQYV. CDR3 in DNA: TGTGCCACCCCTGACAGGGGGGGGGACTACGAGCAGTACGTC.

This chain uses TRBV7-3 with TRBJ2-3; weak D call: TRBD1 (6 bases). CDR1 is SGHTA and CDR2 is FQGTGA in the germline V gene. The V gene lost 8 bases and the J gene lost 2 bases, with 17 bases spanning the gap. The CDR3 extends over 15 amino acids. CDR3 loop: CASRAGAGYTDTQYF. The CDR3 DNA reads TGTGCCAGCCGCGCAGGGGCGGGCTACACAGATACGCAGTATTTT.

The chain combines TRBV7-9 with TRBJ1-5; D is uncertain. Germline loops: CDR1 SEHNR, CDR2 FQNEAQ (reference sequence). V lost 1 base and J 3 bases, leaving 7 bases between the germline ends. The CDR3 covers 14 residues. CDR3 amino acids: CASSLGGDNQPQHF. In nucleotides, the CDR3 is TGTGCCAGCAGCTTAGGGGGAGACAATCAGCCCCAGCATTTT.

CDR3 coding DNA: TGTGCCAGCAGCTTTAGAATCGGACAGCATGGAGCCGGGGAGCTGTTTTTT. This sequence encodes CASSFRIGQHGAGELFF. V is TRBV5-4 and J is TRBJ2-2, with a possible D match to TRBD1 (6 bases). The CDR3 runs 17 residues. The germline V gene encodes CDR1 SGHNT and CDR2 YYREEE (reference sequence). The V and J ends lost 2 bases and 6 bases respectively, with 20 bases between them. Based on the CDR3 plus reference TRBV5-4 and TRBJ2-2, the full variable domain is ETGVTQSPTHLIKTRGQQVTLRCSSQSGHNTVSWYQQALGQGPQFIFQYYREEENGRGNFPPRFSGLQFPNYSSELNVNALELDDSALYLCASSFRIGQHGAGELFFGEGSRLTVL.

The chain combines TRBV25-1 with TRBJ2-7; 10 bases match TRBD1. The CDR3 spans 13 residues. Per the germline V gene, CDR1 is MGHDK and CDR2 is SYGVNS. The V gene end was trimmed by 4 bases and the J gene end by 3 bases; junction bases not matched to a gene: 0. The CDR3 nucleotides are TGTGCCAGCAGTGGGGACAGGGGCTACGAGCAGTACTTC. Protein: CASSGDRGYEQYF.

The chain joins TRBV19 to TRBJ1-1; D is unclear. CDR1 and CDR2 (germline): LNHDA, SQIVND (reference sequence). V shed 2 bases and J shed 5 bases, with 9 bases lying between them. The CDR3 is made up of 13 amino acids. CDR3 protein: CASSIYDTTEAFF. CDR3 nucleotide sequence: TGTGCCAGTAGTATATACGACACGACTGAAGCTTTCTTT.

J is TRBJ2-6 and V is TRBV9; maybe TRBD2 (6 bases). Germline V gene data show CDR1 as SGDLS and CDR2 as YYNGEE. V was cut by 4 bases and J by 1 base, with 18 bases left in between. CDR3 length: 18 amino acids. CDR3 nucleotide sequence: TGTGCCAGCAGCCAGCCCGGGACTGCCCCTTCTGGGGCCAACGTCCTGACTTTC. Its protein is CASSQPGTAPSGANVLTF.

V and J are TRBV18 and TRBJ1-5, with 8 nucleotides matching TRBD1. The CDR3 has 15 residues. The V gene's germline CDR1 is KGHSH and CDR2 LQKENI. J gave up 9 bases and V 2 bases, and 9 bases lay outside the gene matches. The CDR3 DNA reads as TGTGCCAGCTCACCAAACACAGGGGGGGCTTGGCCCCAGCATTTT. This sequence encodes CASSPNTGGAWPQHF.

The rearrangement uses TRBV5-6 and TRBJ1-2, with no clear D. Germline V gene lookup returns CDR1 SGHDT and CDR2 YYEEEE. Trimming removed 2 bases from V and 6 bases from J, with 14 bases in between. CDR3 length equals 14 residues. CDR3 bases: TGTGCCAGCAGCTTTCGGGAAAAGGGCCATGGCTACACCTTC. Translated, it gives CASSFREKGHGYTF.

The genes are TRBV7-9 and TRBJ2-3, with TRBD2 matching over 7 bases. The V gene end was trimmed by 5 bases and the J gene end by 1 base; junction bases not matched to a gene: 9. Germline V gene sequence: CDR1 SEHNR, CDR2 FQNEAQ (reference sequence). This CDR3 contains 16 residues. For the CDR3, the DNA is TGTGCCAGCAGCCCCAGGACTAGGGAGGGCACAGATACGCAGTATTTT. Translated: CASSPRTREGTDTQYF.

V and J are TRBV4-2 and TRBJ1-2; 10 bases align to TRBD1. Germline loops: CDR1 LGHNA, CDR2 YNFKEQ. The CDR3 length is 15 residues. Trimming cost V 1 base and J 5 bases; bases outside gene matches: 4. CDR3 in amino acids: CASSQGTGGTYGYTF. For the CDR3, the DNA is TGTGCCAGCAGCCAAGGGACAGGGGGAACTTATGGCTACACCTTC.

The chain employs TRBV6-5 and TRBJ2-2, with 7 positions matching TRBD1. The CDR3 runs to 16 residues. With V trimmed by 2 bases and J by 0 bases, 3 bases remained unmatched. Germline loops: CDR1 MNHEY, CDR2 SVGAGI. The CDR3 DNA reads TGTGCCAGCAGTTACGATGGGACAGCGAACACCGGGGAGCTGTTTTTT. Amino acids: CASSYDGTANTGELFF.

The V and J genes are TRBV27 and TRBJ1-1; D is ambiguous. The CDR3 contains 15 residues. Germline V CDR1 and CDR2: MNHEY, SMNVEV (reference sequence). V dropped 6 bases and J dropped 3 bases, with 17 bases sitting between them. CDR3 in amino acids: CASSREAGSYTEAFF. The DNA for the CDR3 is TGTGCCAGCAGCCGGGAGGCGGGAAGCTACACTGAAGCTTTCTTT.

The chain joins TRBV11-2 to TRBJ2-1, with D maybe TRBD2 (5 bases). The CDR3 sequence is 15 residues long. Germline V lookup: CDR1 SGHAT, CDR2 FQNNGV. V lost 1 base and J lost 6, with 13 bases in between. CDR3 loop: CASSLGNGGLNEQFF. The CDR3 nucleotides read TGTGCCAGCAGCTTAGGTAACGGAGGACTCAATGAGCAGTTCTTC.

This rearrangement joins TRBV13 to TRBJ1-6; D unclear. Between the trimmed V and J ends, which lost 1 base and 4 bases, there was a span of 8 bases. The CDR3 is 15 residues long. Germline CDR1 reads PRHDT; CDR2 reads FYEKMQ (reference sequence). CDR3: CASSLVGDYNSPLHF. The CDR3 DNA sequence: TGTGCCAGCAGCTTAGTCGGGGATTATAATTCACCCCTCCACTTT.

V and J are TRBV4-3 and TRBJ1-2; no clear D gene. Trimming left V 0 bases short and J 2 bases short, with 16 bases between. Germline-derived CDR1 and CDR2 are LGHNA and YSLEER. CDR3 length: 17 residues. This CDR3 is CASSQESLAGRNYGYTF. For the CDR3, the DNA is TGCGCCAGCAGCCAAGAGTCTCTTGCTGGTCGGAACTATGGCTACACCTTC.

The chain carries TRBV4-3 and TRBJ2-1, with D unresolved. Germline CDR1 is LGHNA and CDR2 is YSLEER. V shed 1 base and J shed 6 bases, with 7 bases lying between them. The CDR3 runs 13 residues. The CDR3 DNA follows: TGCGCCAGCAGCCAAGGCTACGGCAATGAGCAGTTCTTC. Encoded protein: CASSQGYGNEQFF.

A remark on this clone: At one boundary the junction diverges from the germline segment, which might be a read error. CDR3 sequence (DNA): TGTGCTAGCAGCCTAGCGGGGGGGCGGACAGATACGCAGTATTTT. It codes for CASSLAGGRTDTQYF. V and J are TRBV7-7 and TRBJ2-3; 12 bases are shared with TRBD2. This CDR3 spans 15 amino acids. Per germline, CDR1 SSHAT and CDR2 FNYEAQ (reference sequence).

The J gene is TRBJ1-1, the V gene TRBV7-3; D remains ambiguous. V lost 5 bases and J lost 6, with 13 bases in between. Germline V gene lookup returns CDR1 SGHTA and CDR2 FQGTGA. This CDR3 has 13 amino acids. CDR3 coding DNA: TGTGCCAGCAGCCCTCAATGGGGAGCTGAAGCTTTCTTT. Protein product: CASSPQWGAEAFF.

The V and J genes are TRBV2 and TRBJ1-1; TRBD1 matches at 8 bases. This CDR3 region has 15 residues. Germline loops: CDR1 SNHLY, CDR2 FYNNEI. V lost 4 bases, J lost 5 bases, and 9 bases stayed unmatched. CDR3 in DNA: TGTGCCAGCAGTGCTGGACACAGGGGGGCAACTGAAGCTTTCTTT. The encoded protein is CASSAGHRGATEAFF.

Comment on this clone: Lacking the conserved final phenylalanine or tryptophan, this CDR3 likely reflects a read error. The CDR3 here is CASSPSSGGLSPLHL. In DNA, the CDR3 is TGTGCCAGCAGCCCGTCCTCAGGGGGCTTGTCACCCCTCCACCTT. This chain joins TRBV6-6 and TRBJ1-6, with 8 nucleotides matching TRBD1. CDR1 is MNHNY and CDR2 is SVGAGI in the germline V gene (reference sequence). The CDR3 covers 15 residues. The ends lost 6 bases at V and 10 bases at J; junction bases unmatched: 11.

The chain couples TRBV30 to TRBJ2-3; tentatively, D is TRBD2 (6 bases). V was pared by 2 bases and J by 3 bases, with 9 bases between. The CDR3 length is 13 residues. CDR1 GTSNPN and CDR2 SVGIG come from the germline V gene (reference sequence). CDR3 bases: TGTGCCTGGAGTCGGGGGTGGACAGATACGCAGTATTTT. Residues: CAWSRGWTDTQYF.

This sequence joins TRBV9 and TRBJ2-7; a weak D match, TRBD1 (6 bases). This CDR3 is 15 amino acids long. Trimming stripped 0 bases from V and 5 bases from J, with 15 bases between. CDR1 is SGDLS, CDR2 YYNGEE, per germline. CDR3 region: CASSVGGGTGNEQYF. CDR3 bases: TGTGCCAGCAGCGTAGGAGGGGGTACAGGGAACGAGCAGTACTTC. Filled out from reference TRBV9 and TRBJ2-7, the complete variable domain reads DSGVTQTPKHLITATGQRVTLRCSPRSGDLSVYWYQQSLDQGLQFLIQYYNGEERAKGNILERFSAQQFPDLHSELNLSSLELGDSALYFCASSVGGGTGNEQYFGPGTRLTVT.